The 21 T cell receptor beta chains listed next were all sequenced from one sample in a study of T cells in Graves' hyperthyroidism and ophthalmopathy. Amplified TCR beta CDR3 regions came from RNA transcripts. The HTBI primer set was used in a first-round RT-PCR of the TCR CDR3. TCRdb passed the multiplex PCR reads through MiXCR, listing each CDR3 protein once. Seen here are 200,000 to 250,000 distinct CDR3 sequences, roughly 18% observed once, and the top ten hold 50%. The sequenced sample consisted of blood. The receptors were gathered from a man aged 50 or older with Graves' hyperthyroidism.

This clonotype has ten or more counts. V and J are TRBV7-2 and TRBJ2-3; D ambiguous. This CDR3 comprises 14 residues. Germline V CDR1 and CDR2: SGHTA, FQGNSA. V dropped 1 base and J dropped 5 bases, with 10 bases sitting between them. The CDR3 reads CASSLVLAGDTQYF. The CDR3, as DNA: TGTGCCAGCAGCTTAGTATTAGCAGGAGATACGCAGTATTTT.

Only a few counts were recorded for this clonotype. V is TRBV18 and J is TRBJ2-4; the match to TRBD1 covers 9 bases. CDR1 is KGHSH, CDR2 LQKENI, per germline. CDR3 length: 13 residues. V dropped 3 bases and J dropped 10; count of bases not matched to a gene: 4. CDR3 loop: CASSPGQGEIQYF. CDR3 nucleotide sequence: TGTGCCAGCTCACCGGGACAGGGTGAGATTCAGTACTTC.

This clonotype showed up many times. J is TRBJ2-7 and V is TRBV28, with 7 nucleotides matching TRBD1. Germline V gene lookup returns CDR1 MDHEN and CDR2 SYDVKM. Unmatched junction bases numbered 8, after V lost 5 bases and J lost 1 base. CDR3 length: 15 residues. CDR3 coding DNA: TGTGCCAGCAGTATACAGGGGAAATGGTCCTACGAGCAGTACTTC. Amino acid sequence: CASSIQGKWSYEQYF. The full variable domain, completed using reference TRBV28 and TRBJ2-7, is DVKVTQSSRYLVKRTGEKVFLECVQDMDHENMFWYRQDPGLGLRLIYFSYDVKMKEKGDIPEGYSVSREKKERFSLILESASTNQTSMYLCASSIQGKWSYEQYFGPGTRLTVT.

This clonotype showed up many times. This sequence joins TRBV27 and TRBJ1-2, with D uncertain. CDR1 is MNHEY, CDR2 SMNVEV, per germline (reference sequence). Trimming stripped 2 bases from V and 2 bases from J, with 9 bases between. The CDR3 length is 14 residues. CDR3 coding DNA: TGTGCCAGCAGTTTAGTCCACGGGAACTATGGCTACACCTTC. Its translation is CASSLVHGNYGYTF.

The rearrangement links TRBV29-1 to TRBJ2-6; D is unclear. In germline, CDR1 is SQVTM, CDR2 ANQGSEA. V lost 4 bases and J 0 bases, leaving 4 bases between the germline ends. The CDR3 has 13 amino acids. CDR3 region: CSVVSSGANVLTF. DNA of the CDR3: TGCAGCGTTGTTAGCTCTGGGGCCAACGTCCTGACTTTC.

The J gene is TRBJ2-2, the V gene TRBV12-5; D uncertain. V was cut by 0 bases and J by 6 bases, with 14 bases left in between. The CDR3 contains 16 residues. CDR1 LGHNT and CDR2 FRNRAP come from the germline V gene. The CDR3 sequence: CASGLVGLGLSGELFF. Here the CDR3 DNA reads TGTGCTAGTGGTTTGGTCGGGTTAGGATTGTCCGGGGAGCTGTTTTTT.

The V gene is TRBV10-3, the J gene TRBJ1-5, with a tentative D call TRBD1 (5 bases). V was trimmed by 8 bases and J by 3 bases, leaving 14 bases between them. CDR1 is ENHRY, CDR2 SYGVKD, per germline. The CDR3 has 14 residues. The CDR3 sequence: CAIGPPGSNQPQHF. In nucleotides, the CDR3 is TGTGCCATCGGGCCTCCAGGGTCCAATCAGCCCCAGCATTTT.

This clonotype was observed at least ten times. The chain is built from TRBV7-9 and TRBJ2-3; D gene uncertain. Germline lookup yields CDR1 SEHNR and CDR2 FQNEAQ (reference sequence). The CDR3 is 18 amino acids. V shed 5 bases and J shed 7 bases, with 28 bases lying between them. The CDR3 loop reads CASSGEVSVPSSIYTQYF. CDR3 in DNA: TGTGCCAGCAGCGGAGAGGTATCAGTGCCCTCTTCCATATATACGCAGTATTTT.

This clonotype was seen repeatedly, ten times or more. The V gene is TRBV28, the J gene TRBJ2-7; D remains unclear. The germline V gene encodes CDR1 MDHEN and CDR2 SYDVKM. The CDR3 length is 13 residues. The V end lost 2 bases, the J end lost 6 bases, and 11 bases lay between the germline ends. CDR3 nucleotide sequence: TGTGCCAGCAGTTTAGGTGGCAGGCTCGAGCAGTACTTC. It encodes CASSLGGRLEQYF.

This clonotype was seen at least ten times. The chain is built from TRBV30 and TRBJ2-7; D remains unclear. The CDR3 contains 12 residues. Germline V gene data show CDR1 as GTSNPN and CDR2 as SVGIG (reference sequence). Trimming left V 0 bases short and J 3 bases short, with 6 bases between. The CDR3 reads CAWSVDSYEQYF. CDR3 nucleotides: TGTGCCTGGAGTGTAGATAGCTACGAGCAGTACTTC.

As DNA, the CDR3 is TGTGCCATCAGTGACACAGACTTTTTCTCCTACGAGCAGTACTTC. It is translated as CAISDTDFFSYEQYF. The rearrangement joins TRBV10-3 to TRBJ2-7; D remains ambiguous. The CDR3 totals 15 residues. Trimming removed 3 bases at V and 0 bases at J, with 12 bases between. Germline CDR1 reads ENHRY; CDR2 reads SYGVKD.

This clonotype occurred many times. The chain recombines TRBV11-2 with TRBJ2-2; D ambiguous. This CDR3 contains 15 residues. The germline CDR1 and CDR2 sequences are SGHAT and FQNNGV. Trimming removed 5 bases at V and 0 bases at J, with 10 bases between. The CDR3 sequence: CASSQSHTNTGELFF. The CDR3 nucleotides read TGTGCCAGCAGCCAAAGCCACACGAACACCGGGGAGCTGTTTTTT.

The chain links TRBV15 to TRBJ2-7; tentative D call: TRBD2 (6 bases). Trimming shortened V by 1 base and J by 7 bases, and 14 bases separated the two germline ends. CDR3 length: 14 amino acids. Germline V gene data show CDR1 as LNHNV and CDR2 as YYDKDF (reference sequence). DNA for the CDR3: TGTGCCACCAGCAGAGTGGGCCCGGGGAGGGAGCAGTACTTC. Residues: CATSRVGPGREQYF.

This clonotype was observed a handful of times. The chain recombines TRBV19 with TRBJ2-1, with TRBD2 matching over 14 bases. The length of the CDR3 is 18 residues. Germline V gene lookup returns CDR1 LNHDA and CDR2 SQIVND (reference sequence). Losses at the gene ends were 4 bases for V and 3 bases for J; bases not matched to a gene: 8. For the CDR3, the DNA is TGTGCCAGTAGTACCGGGACTAGCGGGAGTGGGGGCTACAATGAGCAGTTCTTC. It codes for CASSTGTSGSGGYNEQFF.

Ten or more counts support this clonotype. CDR3 loop: CATCPGLASGELFF. As DNA, the CDR3 is TGTGCCACCTGTCCGGGACTAGCGTCCGGGGAGCTGTTTTTT. The rearrangement joins TRBV12-3 or TRBV12-4 to TRBJ2-2, with 10 bases fitting TRBD2. The CDR3 sequence is 14 residues long. The trim removed 10 bases at V and 6 bases at J, leaving 8 bases unmatched.

Only a few counts were recorded for this clonotype. This rearrangement joins TRBV4-3 to TRBJ2-7; 11 bases are shared with TRBD1. The V gene end was trimmed by 4 bases and the J gene end by 3 bases; junction bases not matched to a gene: 5. Germline CDR1 is LGHNA and CDR2 is YSLEER. The CDR3 has 15 amino acids. The DNA for the CDR3 is TGCGCCAGCAGCCGCGAGGGGACAGGGGGCTACGAGCAGTACTTC. The encoded protein is CASSREGTGGYEQYF.

This clonotype was observed a handful of times. V and J are TRBV28 and TRBJ1-6; 7 bases agree with TRBD1. Germline V gives CDR1 MDHEN, CDR2 SYDVKM. The CDR3 totals 16 residues. V lost 0 bases to trimming and J lost 7 bases; unmatched junction nucleotides: 6. For the CDR3, the DNA is TGTGCCAGCAGTTTATGGAGGGGGCCGGGAAATTCACCCCTCCACTTT. Amino acids: CASSLWRGPGNSPLHF.

Ten or more counts support this clonotype. The rearrangement joins TRBV3-1 to TRBJ2-1, with D possibly TRBD2 on 7 matching bases. Trimming removed 1 base at V and 7 bases at J, with 17 bases between. The CDR3 covers 16 residues. CDR1 LGHDT and CDR2 YNNKEL come from the germline V gene (reference sequence). The CDR3 is CASSQGFGGPRNEQFF. The CDR3, as DNA: TGTGCCAGCAGCCAAGGGTTCGGGGGGCCCAGGAATGAGCAGTTCTTC.

In the case of this clonotype: A junction end diverges from the germline sequence, so it may reflect a read error. The rearrangement joins TRBV5-1 to TRBJ2-5; 11 bases agree with TRBD1. CDR3 length: 15 amino acids. Germline CDR1 is SGHRS and CDR2 is YFSETQ. CDR3 sequence: CASSLGTGGAETQHF. CDR3 nucleotides: TGCGCCAGCAGCTTGGGGACAGGGGGCGCAGAGACCCAGCACTTC.

This clonotype was counted at least ten times. This chain links TRBV25-1 with TRBJ2-1; 7 bases match TRBD2. V gave up 3 bases and J gave up 4 bases; unmatched junction bases: 12. The V gene's germline CDR1 is MGHDK and CDR2 SYGVNS. This CDR3 region has 17 residues. The CDR3 DNA is TGTGCCAGCAGTGAGTCCGGGGACGGGGGGTTTTACAATGAGCAGTTCTTC. Translating it yields CASSESGDGGFYNEQFF.

This clonotype was observed a handful of times. The germline gene is not matched at one end of the junction; a read error may be the cause. J is TRBJ1-5 and V is TRBV28; weak D call: TRBD1 (5 bases). The CDR3 loop spans 15 amino acids. Germline V gene lookup returns CDR1 MDHEN and CDR2 SYDVKM. CDR3 region: CANSFTGRGNQPQHF. Written as DNA, the CDR3 is TGTGCCAACAGTTTTACGGGCAGGGGCAATCAGCCCCAGCATTTT.